The 25 T cell receptor beta chains listed next were all sequenced from one sample in a study of cytomegalovirus exposure and HLA in healthy donors. Amplification used 60 Vbeta primers and 13 Jbeta primers. TCRdb's copy holds only in-frame clones and misses some; the assay was immunoSEQ multiplex PCR. The sample carries more than 95,000 clones, around 61% recorded once. Sequencing input: PBMCs. These receptors were collected from a woman between 50 and 59 years old in good health and CMV-seronegative.

This clone was recorded once. DNA for the CDR3: TGTGCCAGCAGCTTGGCCGGCAGGGGTTCGACAGATACGCAGTATTTT. Amino acids: CASSLAGRGSTDTQYF. This sequence joins TRBV5-4 and TRBJ2-3, with D possibly matching TRBD1 (6 bases). CDR3 length: 16 amino acids. Between the trimmed V and J ends, which lost 0 bases and 3 bases, there was a span of 14 bases. Looked up from germline, CDR1 is SGHNT and CDR2 is YYREEE (reference sequence).

V gene TRBV30 combines with J gene TRBJ1-5, with a weak D call TRBD1 (6 bases). The CDR3 length is 13 residues. From germline, CDR1 is GTSNPN and CDR2 SVGIG (reference sequence). Between the trimmed V and J ends, which lost 2 bases and 13 bases, there was a span of 18 bases. The CDR3 protein is CAWSTTSGQLQHF. The DNA for the CDR3 is TGTGCCTGGAGTACCACCTCCGGACAGTTACAGCATTTT.

Only a few counts were recorded for this clone. The DNA is left out, because the CDR3 cannot be placed on it with certainty; the CDR3 is given as TCRdb lists it. The chain employs TRBV7-2 and TRBJ2-1; the DNA was not used to check the table's D call, TRBD2. Ends included, the CDR3 has 14 residues. The germline V gene encodes CDR1 SGHTA and CDR2 FQGNSA. The CDR3 loop is CASILGWVEDEQFF.

This clone was observed a handful of times. The V call is TRBV27, the J call TRBJ1-2; 7 bases line up with TRBD1. With 4 bases clipped from V and 4 bases from J, the junction kept 3 bases outside the gene matches. The germline V gene encodes CDR1 MNHEY and CDR2 SMNVEV (reference sequence). CDR3 length equals 13 residues. The CDR3 nucleotides are TGTGCCAGCAGTTCGGGACAGTCCTATGGCTACACCTTC. Translation: CASSSGQSYGYTF.

This clone was seen a handful of times. CDR3 coding DNA: TGTGCCAGCAGTCTATACCCGGGACAGAACTCCTATAATTCACCCCTCCACTTT. This codes for CASSLYPGQNSYNSPLHF. This sequence joins TRBV2 and TRBJ1-6, with 7 nucleotides matching TRBD1. CDR3 length: 18 residues. Germline V gene data show CDR1 as SNHLY and CDR2 as FYNNEI. Trimming cost V 5 bases and J 0 bases; bases outside gene matches: 10.

The V gene is TRBV15, the J gene TRBJ2-7; 13 bases fit TRBD2. Losses at the gene ends were 1 base for V and 6 bases for J; bases not matched to a gene: 3. CDR3 length: 15 residues. CDR1 is LNHNV and CDR2 is YYDKDF in the germline V gene (reference sequence). The CDR3 protein is CATSRVGLAGTEQYF. CDR3 nucleotides: TGTGCCACCAGCAGAGTGGGACTAGCGGGAACCGAGCAGTACTTC.

The CDR3 loop reads CASSRWREGPDTQYF. The CDR3 DNA reads as TGTGCCAGCAGTCGCTGGAGGGAGGGCCCAGATACGCAGTATTTT. This sequence joins TRBV27 and TRBJ2-3; 7 nucleotides match TRBD2. Germline loops: CDR1 MNHEY, CDR2 SMNVEV (reference sequence). The CDR3 consists of 15 residues. V trimming: 5 bases; J trimming: 4 bases; junction bases outside the gene matches: 9.

The rearrangement joins TRBV4-3 to TRBJ2-2, with D tentatively TRBD1 (7 bases). The V gene lost 5 bases and the J gene lost 6 bases, with 19 bases spanning the gap. This CDR3 region has 16 residues. The germline V gene has CDR1 LGHNA and CDR2 YSLEER. CDR3 protein: CASSSPGQGEAGELFF. Here the CDR3 DNA reads TGCGCCAGCAGCAGCCCTGGGCAGGGGGAGGCCGGGGAGCTGTTTTTT.

J is TRBJ1-4 and V is TRBV5-1; the D gene is possibly TRBD1 (5 bases). With 2 bases removed from V and 12 bases from J, the gap between germline ends came to 17 bases. CDR1 SGHRS and CDR2 YFSETQ come from the germline V gene. The CDR3 spans 14 residues. CDR3 nucleotide sequence: TGCGCCAGCAGCTTTCGGACACTTAATGAGGAACTGTTTTTT. It specifies CASSFRTLNEELFF.

This sequence joins TRBV11-2 and TRBJ2-7, with 7 bases lining up with TRBD2. The V gene end was trimmed by 1 base and the J gene end by 2 bases; junction bases not matched to a gene: 5. The germline CDR1 and CDR2 sequences are SGHAT and FQNNGV. CDR3 length: 15 residues. Here the CDR3 reads CASSLVGGGAYEQYF. The CDR3 region has the DNA TGTGCCAGCAGCTTAGTCGGGGGAGGGGCCTACGAGCAGTACTTC.

In its sample, this clone was seen a few times. The J gene is TRBJ1-1, the V gene TRBV6-5; 8 bases line up with TRBD1. J gave up 5 bases and V 10 bases, and 9 bases lay outside the gene matches. The CDR3 has 13 residues. CDR1 is MNHEY and CDR2 is SVGAGI in the germline V gene. The CDR3: CATTAGGWTEAFF. The DNA for the CDR3 is TGTGCCACCACGGCAGGGGGCTGGACTGAAGCTTTCTTT.

V gene TRBV18 combines with J gene TRBJ2-3; 7 bases align to TRBD1. Germline V gene lookup returns CDR1 KGHSH and CDR2 LQKENI. J lost 2 bases, V lost 8 bases, and 7 bases had no gene match. This CDR3 is built from 14 residues. The CDR3 sequence: CASARDRPTDTQYF. The CDR3 region has the DNA TGTGCCAGCGCACGGGACAGACCCACAGATACGCAGTATTTT.

The chain joins TRBV28 to TRBJ2-3; D remains ambiguous. There are 18 residues in the CDR3. V lost 10 bases, J lost 2 bases, and 28 bases lay in between. Germline CDR1 and CDR2: MDHEN and SYDVKM. The CDR3 DNA sequence: TGTGCCACCAATAACCTACCTCGACTCCGCAAAATCACAGATACGCAGTATTTT. It translates to CATNNLPRLRKITDTQYF. Full variable domain (outside the CDR3, taken from reference TRBV28 and TRBJ2-3): DVKVTQSSRYLVKRTGEKVFLECVQDMDHENMFWYRQDPGLGLRLIYFSYDVKMKEKGDIPEGYSVSREKKERFSLILESASTNQTSMYLCATNNLPRLRKITDTQYFGPGTRLTVL.

The V gene is TRBV19, the J gene TRBJ2-6, with TRBD1 identical over 7 bases. Germline V gives CDR1 LNHDA, CDR2 SQIVND (reference sequence). Unmatched junction bases numbered 8, after V lost 5 bases and J lost 1 base. CDR3 length equals 17 residues. The CDR3 DNA sequence: TGTGCCAGTAGTGTAAGGGGGCGCGGGTCTGGGGCCAACGTCCTGACTTTC. This translates into CASSVRGRGSGANVLTF. Complete variable domain (other parts from reference TRBV19 and TRBJ2-6): DGGITQSPKYLFRKEGQNVTLSCEQNLNHDAMYWYRQDPGQGLRLIYYSQIVNDFQKGDIAEGYSVSREKKESFPLTVTSAQKNPTAFYLCASSVRGRGSGANVLTFGAGSRLTVL.

The rearrangement joins TRBV18 to TRBJ2-5; 9 bases fit TRBD2. CDR1 is KGHSH and CDR2 is LQKENI in the germline V gene. V gave up 6 bases and J gave up 3 bases; unmatched junction bases: 11. The CDR3 consists of 16 residues. The CDR3 sequence: CASSQLELAGKETQYF. The DNA for the CDR3 is TGTGCCAGCTCGCAACTTGAGCTAGCGGGAAAAGAGACCCAGTACTTC.

The chain is built from TRBV6-5 and TRBJ2-5, with D perhaps matching TRBD1 (6 bases). The CDR3 is 16 residues long. Trimming stripped 0 bases from V and 2 bases from J, with 13 bases between. The germline gives CDR1 MNHEY, CDR2 SVGAGI. CDR3 residues: CASSYSVVRGQETQYF. For the CDR3, the DNA is TGTGCCAGCAGTTACTCTGTCGTCAGGGGTCAAGAGACCCAGTACTTC.

The CDR3 DNA reads as TGTGCCAGCAGATTCGACAGGGGGCAGTCCTACACCTTC. Encoded protein: CASRFDRGQSYTF. The chain joins TRBV5-4 to TRBJ1-2; TRBD1 matches at 10 bases. Germline V gene lookup returns CDR1 SGHNT and CDR2 YYREEE (reference sequence). J was trimmed by 10 bases and V by 5 bases; bases with no gene match: 8. CDR3 length equals 13 residues.

The chain is built from TRBV10-2 and TRBJ2-5; 7 bases line up with TRBD1. The J call may be in error: the DNA end matches TRBJ2-7 better. The CDR3 runs 14 residues. CDR1 is WSHSY and CDR2 is SAAADI in the germline V gene. In DNA form, the CDR3 reads TGCGCCAGCCTGGAAAGGGACAGCTCCTACGAGCAGTACTTC. It encodes CASLERDSSYEQYF.

This chain connects TRBV19 to TRBJ2-5; 14 nucleotides line up with TRBD2. The germline V gene has CDR1 LNHDA and CDR2 SQIVND (reference sequence). The CDR3 consists of 16 residues. V was clipped by 7 bases and J by 3 bases; unmatched bases: 7. The CDR3 DNA is TGTGCCAGTACGACTAGCGGGAGGGCCGGTAAAGAGACCCAGTACTTC. It encodes CASTTSGRAGKETQYF. Full variable domain (missing parts from reference TRBV19 and TRBJ2-5): DGGITQSPKYLFRKEGQNVTLSCEQNLNHDAMYWYRQDPGQGLRLIYYSQIVNDFQKGDIAEGYSVSREKKESFPLTVTSAQKNPTAFYLCASTTSGRAGKETQYFGPGTRLLVL.

The chain joins TRBV25-1 to TRBJ2-2; 8 bases align to TRBD1. The CDR3 sequence is 15 residues long. Germline loops: CDR1 MGHDK, CDR2 SYGVNS. V trimming: 5 bases; J trimming: 5 bases; junction bases outside the gene matches: 7. The CDR3 nucleotides are TGTGCCAGCAGTCCGACAGGGGATTATACCGGGGAGCTGTTTTTT. Amino acid sequence: CASSPTGDYTGELFF.

Only a few counts were recorded for this clone. This chain links TRBV30 with TRBJ1-5; 10 positions match TRBD1. After removal of 3 bases from V and 3 bases from J, the junction contained 2 bases not matched to a gene. The germline CDR1 and CDR2 sequences are GTSNPN and SVGIG (reference sequence). This CDR3 comprises 14 residues. This CDR3 reads CAWRGQGVNQPQHF. Here the CDR3 DNA reads TGTGCCTGGAGAGGACAGGGGGTCAATCAGCCCCAGCATTTT.

The J gene is TRBJ2-2, the V gene TRBV6-5, with TRBD2 identical over 9 bases. This CDR3 spans 15 amino acids. V dropped 6 bases and J dropped 1; count of bases not matched to a gene: 3. The germline CDR1 and CDR2 sequences are MNHEY and SVGAGI. CDR3 loop: CASSRGGVNTGELFF. As DNA, the CDR3 is TGTGCCAGCAGCCGCGGGGGGGTGAACACCGGGGAGCTGTTTTTT.

The chain links TRBV2 to TRBJ2-1; 9 bases fit TRBD2. The CDR3 covers 13 residues. From germline, CDR1 is SNHLY and CDR2 FYNNEI. Unmatched junction bases numbered 11, after V lost 10 bases and J lost 10 bases. The CDR3, as DNA: TGTGCCAAAAGGTGGGCTAGCGGGGACGAGCAGTTCTTC. Residues: CAKRWASGDEQFF.

Here the CDR3 reads CASSSSIAGESYNEQFF. The CDR3 DNA reads as TGTGCCAGCAGCTCCTCAATAGCGGGAGAATCCTACAATGAGCAGTTCTTC. This chain links TRBV13 with TRBJ2-1; 9 bases are a match to TRBD2. Germline trimming cut 4 bases from V and 1 base from J; bases unmatched to any gene: 8. Germline loops: CDR1 PRHDT, CDR2 FYEKMQ (reference sequence). This CDR3 has 17 residues.

The chain is built from TRBV28 and TRBJ1-2; D is ambiguous. Trimming pared 3 bases from V and 5 bases from J, leaving 7 bases between. This CDR3 region has 12 residues. From germline, CDR1 is MDHEN and CDR2 SYDVKM. CDR3 sequence (DNA): TGTGCCAGCAGTTTGATAGATTATGGCTACACCTTC. Amino acids: CASSLIDYGYTF.